This T cell receptor (beta chain) was profiled in a study of CD8 T cells in Susac syndrome (dated by TCRdb to the late 2010s). Describing the broader study: Repertoire sequencing was used to test whether CD8+ T cell activation and differentiation in Susac syndrome was antigen driven. What the research found in general, with its limitations: The study acknowledged that relatively few individuals were included in the TCR sequencing and HLA analysis.

Comments on this clonotype: No antigen is known for it. No clone much larger than this one lies a single base away; base qualities are absent.

RNA was extracted with the RNeasy kit and roughly 0.45 to 1 ug was reverse transcribed using random hexamers. The immunoSEQ multiplex PCR assay, which covers 54 Vbeta and 13 Jbeta segments, was used to amplify TCR beta CDR3 regions. To correct PCR amplification bias, a synthetic template baseline was used for both primer optimization and computational correction. As for the original processing: Reads were annotated to V, D and J genes per IMGT and analyzed with immunoSEQ Analyzer, keeping only productive sequences. Clonality was computed as one minus Shannon entropy normalized by log2 of the number of productive unique sequences. Public and private clones were assessed among the 100 most prevalent clones of each patient and control. A clone was defined as Susac-specific if it was absent from the healthy and MS cohorts, from over a thousand published viral clones and from other ImmuneACCESS disease sequences. TCRdb trimmed public reads at Q25 via fastp, called clones via MiXCR and kept in-frame beta chains. All rows with the same CDR3 protein become a single entry with the most common DNA and genes. These V and J calls originate from TCRdb's pipeline instead of the authors' own analysis. The sample table records around 160,000 distinct CDR3 sequences; around 94% of these occur just once. 0.13% to 0.15% of the sample comes from the top ten.

Reading from cysteine to phenylalanine, the CDR3 counts 16 amino acids. Solely the CDR3 DNA is kept, with 48 bases framed from the first base. Peripheral blood CD8+ and CD4+ T cells from healthy donors, Susac syndrome patients and multiple sclerosis patients were profiled by high-throughput TCR beta sequencing. Healthy donors were age- and sex-matched controls. CD8+ TEMRA cells were enriched by FACS, while bulk CD8+ and CD4+ T cells were purified by magnetic negative isolation. Blood was collected in EDTA tubes and processed within 24 hours, with PBMCs isolated through density gradient centrifugation. PBMCs intended for TCR sequencing were cryopreserved in liquid nitrogen and were subsequently thawed in a 37 degrees C water bath. A purity of at least 90% was achieved for sorted or isolated CD4+, CD8+ and CD8+ TEMRA cells.

The material sequenced was CD4+ T cells from PBMCs. The chain is made from TRBV21-1 and TRBJ2-7; no DNA check was done on the table's D call, TRBD1. TRBV21-1 is labeled a pseudogene. The TCR originated in a human donor in good health. The nucleotide sequence is given as TGTGCCAGCAGCAAAGGATCCGGGACACACGCCTACGAGCAGTACTTC. It translates to CASSKGSGTHAYEQYF.